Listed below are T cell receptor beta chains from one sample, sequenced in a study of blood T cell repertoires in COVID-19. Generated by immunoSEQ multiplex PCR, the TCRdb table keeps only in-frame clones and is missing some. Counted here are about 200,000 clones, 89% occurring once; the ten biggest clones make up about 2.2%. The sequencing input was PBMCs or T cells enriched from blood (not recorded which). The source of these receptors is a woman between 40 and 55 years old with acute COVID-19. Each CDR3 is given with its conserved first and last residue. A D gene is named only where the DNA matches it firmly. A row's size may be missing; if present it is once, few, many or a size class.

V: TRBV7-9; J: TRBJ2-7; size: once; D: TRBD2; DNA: TGTGCCAGCAGCCAGGACAGGACCCTAGCGGGGGTGGATGGCGACGAGCAGTACTTC; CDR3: CASSQDRTLAGVDGDEQYF
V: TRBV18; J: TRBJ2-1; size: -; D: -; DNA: TGTGCCAGCTCACAAACGACAGGAGATGAGCAGTTCTTC; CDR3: CASSQTTGDEQFF
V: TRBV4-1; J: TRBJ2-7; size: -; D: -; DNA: TGCGCCAGCAGCCAAGATACCTCAGCCTACGAGCAGTACTTC; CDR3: CASSQDTSAYEQYF
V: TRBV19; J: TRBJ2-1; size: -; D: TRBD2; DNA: TGTGCCAGTAGTTACACTAGCGGGGGCTATTTAGAGCAGTTCTTC; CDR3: CASSYTSGGYLEQFF
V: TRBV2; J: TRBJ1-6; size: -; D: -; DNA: TGTGCCAGCCGCCCGGGACTTTCAGGATACTCCTATAATTCACCCCTCCACTTT; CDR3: CASRPGLSGYSYNSPLHF
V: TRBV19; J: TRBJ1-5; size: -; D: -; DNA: TGTGCCAGTGGTTACAGCCTTAGCAATCAGCCCCAGCATTTT; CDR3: CASGYSLSNQPQHF
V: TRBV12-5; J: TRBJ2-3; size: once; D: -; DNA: TGTGCTAGTGGTCCCCAACTCGGGGATACGCAGTATTTT; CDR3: CASGPQLGDTQYF
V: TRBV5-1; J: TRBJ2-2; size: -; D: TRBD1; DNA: TGCGCCAGCAGCGCGGGACAGGGAGGTACCACCGGGGAGCTGTTTTTT; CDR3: CASSAGQGGTTGELFF
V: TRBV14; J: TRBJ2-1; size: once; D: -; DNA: TGTGCCAGCAGCCATGAGTGGGAGACCTACAATGAGCAGTTCTTC; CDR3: CASSHEWETYNEQFF
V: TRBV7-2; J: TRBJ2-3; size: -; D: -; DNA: TGTGCCAGCAGCTTAGCGGGGGGGCGTACAGATACGCAGTATTTT; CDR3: CASSLAGGRTDTQYF
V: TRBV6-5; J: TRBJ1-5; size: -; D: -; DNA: TGTGCCAGCAGTTATGGGCCGAATAGCAATCAGCCCCAGCATTTT; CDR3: CASSYGPNSNQPQHF
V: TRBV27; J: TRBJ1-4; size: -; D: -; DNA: TGTGCCAGCAGTTTATCCCCGAATGAAAAACTGTTTTTT; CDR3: CASSLSPNEKLFF
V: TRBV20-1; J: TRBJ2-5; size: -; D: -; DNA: TGCAGTGCTAGTCTCGGGAGAGGGCTCCAAGAGACCCAGTACTTC; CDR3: CSASLGRGLQETQYF
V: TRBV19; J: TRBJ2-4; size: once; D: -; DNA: TGTGCCAGTAGTACTACTAGGGAGGCCAAAAACATTCAGTACTTC; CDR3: CASSTTREAKNIQYF
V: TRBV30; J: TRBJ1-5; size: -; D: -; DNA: TGTGCCTGGAGTGTTCAGAAGGGGGTGAGCAATCAGCCCCAGCATTTT; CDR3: CAWSVQKGVSNQPQHF
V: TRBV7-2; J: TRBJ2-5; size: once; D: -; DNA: TGTGCCAGCAGCTTACCGGGGAAAAGAGAGACCCAGTACTTC; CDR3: CASSLPGKRETQYF
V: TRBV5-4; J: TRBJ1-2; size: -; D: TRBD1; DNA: TGTGCCAGCAGCTTGGGGGACAGAATGTATGGCTACACCTTC; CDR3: CASSLGDRMYGYTF
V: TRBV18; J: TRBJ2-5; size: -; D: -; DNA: TGTGCCAGCTCACCACCGGGCGACGGGAGAACCCAGTACTTC; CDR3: CASSPPGDGRTQYF
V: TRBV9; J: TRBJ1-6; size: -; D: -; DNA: TGTGCCAGCAGCCTGTCCTATAATTCACCCCTCCACTTT; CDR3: CASSLSYNSPLHF
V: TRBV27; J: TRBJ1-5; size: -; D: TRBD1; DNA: TGTGCCAGCAGTTTATCGCTCGTGACAGGGGGTCAGCCCCAGCATTTT; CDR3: CASSLSLVTGGQPQHF
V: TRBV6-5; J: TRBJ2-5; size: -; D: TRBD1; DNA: TGTGCCAGCAGCCGGGACAGGGAACAGACCCAGTACTTC; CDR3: CASSRDREQTQYF
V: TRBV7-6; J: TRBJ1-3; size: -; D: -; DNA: TGTGCCAGCAGCTATCTAGACGGAAACACCATATATTTT; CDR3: CASSYLDGNTIYF
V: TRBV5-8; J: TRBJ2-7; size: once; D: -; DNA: TGTGCCAGCAGCTTGGCCGGTATCTCCTACGAGCAGTACTTC; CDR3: CASSLAGISYEQYF
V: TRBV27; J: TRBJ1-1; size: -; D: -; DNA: TGTGCCAGCAGCCCCGGCGGAGGGGCCGTCAACACTGAAGCTTTCTTT; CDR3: CASSPGGGAVNTEAFF
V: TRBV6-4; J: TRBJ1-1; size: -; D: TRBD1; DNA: TGTGCCAGCAGTGACTCGACGGTAGTCAGGGGGCAGGAAAGTGGCACTGAAGCTTTCTTT; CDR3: CASSDSTVVRGQESGTEAFF
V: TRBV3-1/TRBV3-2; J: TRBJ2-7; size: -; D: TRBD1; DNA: TGTGCCAGCAGCCACTCTACCGGGACAGGGTACTACGAGCAGTACTTC; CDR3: CASSHSTGTGYYEQYF
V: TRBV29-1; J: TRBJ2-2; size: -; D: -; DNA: TGCAGCGTAACCGGGAGAGGGGCCACCGGGGAGCTGTTTTTT; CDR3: CSVTGRGATGELFF
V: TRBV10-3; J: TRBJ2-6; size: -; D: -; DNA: TGTGCCATCAGTGGGGGAACAGGCTCTGGGGCCAACGTCCTGACTTTC; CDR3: CAISGGTGSGANVLTF
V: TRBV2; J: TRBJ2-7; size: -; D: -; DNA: TGTGCCAGCAGCACCTACGAGCAGTACTTC; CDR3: CASSTYEQYF
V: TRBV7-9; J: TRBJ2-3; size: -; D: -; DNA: TGTGCCAGCAGTGCCTCGACAGGAAGCACAGATACGCAGTATTTT; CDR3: CASSASTGSTDTQYF
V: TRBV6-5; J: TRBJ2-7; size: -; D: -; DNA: TGTGCCAGCAGTTACGGGCAGGGGAGTCGCGAGCAGTACTTC; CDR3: CASSYGQGSREQYF
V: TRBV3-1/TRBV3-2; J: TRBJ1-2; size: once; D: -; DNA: TGTGCCAGCAGCCAAGATCGGAGGACCGGGGGCTATGGCTACACCTTC; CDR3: CASSQDRRTGGYGYTF
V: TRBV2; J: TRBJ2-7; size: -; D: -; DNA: TGTGCCAGCAGTAACACAGGGTTTCCTTACGAGCAGTACTTC; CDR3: CASSNTGFPYEQYF
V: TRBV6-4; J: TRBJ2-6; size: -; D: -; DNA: TGTGCCAGCAGTGTCCTCTCTGGGGCCAACGTCCTGACTTTC; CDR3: CASSVLSGANVLTF
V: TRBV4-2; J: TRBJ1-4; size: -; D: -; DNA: TGTGCCAGCAGCCGGCAGGGGAAGCGGTCTAATGAAAAACTGTTTTTT; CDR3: CASSRQGKRSNEKLFF
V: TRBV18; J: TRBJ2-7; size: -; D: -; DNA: TGTGCCAGCTCGCTGTACCGGGCGGGCAGGCAGGACGAGCAGTACTTC; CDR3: CASSLYRAGRQDEQYF
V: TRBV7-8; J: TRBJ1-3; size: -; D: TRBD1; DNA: TGTGCCAGCAGCCAAAGACAGGGGGCCGTCAGCTCTGGAAACACCATATATTTT; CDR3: CASSQRQGAVSSGNTIYF
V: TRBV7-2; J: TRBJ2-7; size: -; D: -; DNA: TGTGCCAGCCTTCTAGGGGGTGCGTACTCCTACGAGCAGTACTTC; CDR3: CASLLGGAYSYEQYF
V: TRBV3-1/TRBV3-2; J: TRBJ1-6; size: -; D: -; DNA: TGTGCCAGCAGCCAAGGCCTCAGGCAGAATTCACCCCTCCACTTT; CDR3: CASSQGLRQNSPLHF
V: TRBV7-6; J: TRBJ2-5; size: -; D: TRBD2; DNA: TGTGCCAGCAGCCCCCGGGACTACGGAGAGACCCAGTACTTC; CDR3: CASSPRDYGETQYF
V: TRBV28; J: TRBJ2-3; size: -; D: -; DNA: TGTGCCAGCACCTTAGGGGGCACAGATACGCAGTATTTT; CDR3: CASTLGGTDTQYF
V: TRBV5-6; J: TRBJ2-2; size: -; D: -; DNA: TGTGCCAGCAGCTTACTTACGGGGAGCGGGGAGCTGTTTTTT; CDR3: CASSLLTGSGELFF
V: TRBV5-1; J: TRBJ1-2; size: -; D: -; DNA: TGCGCCAGCAGCCCCGAGACAGTCTACTATGGCTACACCTTC; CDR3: CASSPETVYYGYTF
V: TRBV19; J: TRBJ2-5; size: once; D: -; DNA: TGTGCCAGTAGTCCCGATCTACAGGGGGGGATAGAAGAGACCCAGTACTTC; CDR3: CASSPDLQGGIEETQYF